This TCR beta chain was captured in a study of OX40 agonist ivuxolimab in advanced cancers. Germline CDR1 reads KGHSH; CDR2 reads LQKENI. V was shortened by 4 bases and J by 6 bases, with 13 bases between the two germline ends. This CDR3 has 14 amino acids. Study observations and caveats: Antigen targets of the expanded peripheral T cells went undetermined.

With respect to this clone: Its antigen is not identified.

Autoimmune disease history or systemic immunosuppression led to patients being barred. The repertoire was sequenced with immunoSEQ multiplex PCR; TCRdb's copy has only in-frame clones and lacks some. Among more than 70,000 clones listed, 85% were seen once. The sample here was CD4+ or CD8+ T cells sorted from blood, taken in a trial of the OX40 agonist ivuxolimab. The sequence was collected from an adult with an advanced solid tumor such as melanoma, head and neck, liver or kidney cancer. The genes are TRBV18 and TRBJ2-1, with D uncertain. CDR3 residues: CASSLNPGTNEQFF. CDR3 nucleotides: TGTGCCAGCTCACTAAATCCAGGCACCAATGAGCAGTTCTTC.